This record concerns one TCR beta chain sequence. This clonotype was observed a handful of times. Its antigen has not been determined. No clone much larger than this one lies a single base away; base qualities are absent. The sample comes from a study of T cell repertoires in cytomegalovirus infection (dated by TCRdb to between 2018 and 2021). For context, the study as a whole: The HLA type of each donor mattered for the analysis, because public TCR beta signatures pointed to carriage of CMV infection along with the matching HLA type.

TCRdb shows the sequencer as Illumina HiSeq 1500. The public reads were reanalyzed by TCRdb: fastp trimming at Q25, MiXCR alignment, in-frame beta chains only. CDR3 protein duplicates are merged, each entry listing the most common genes and DNA. The sample has around 240,000 distinct CDR3 sequences on record, approximately 22% of them singletons. About 20% of the sample belongs to the ten largest clones. CDR1 is given as MDHEN and CDR2 as SYDVKM, both from the germline V gene. Unmatched junction bases come to 8, with V trimmed by 7 bases and J by 5 bases. The CDR3 measures 13 amino acids from cysteine to phenylalanine. Of all the DNA, just the CDR3 is kept, 39 bases in frame from base 1. Paper-wide results and their limitations: The ex vivo response was dominated by HLA-C-restricted CMV-specific TCR beta clonotypes, and the single most frequent clonotype in two of eight donors was supplied by these HLA-C-restricted clonotypes. In both this cohort and an independent roughly 330-donor cohort, the cumulative frequency of public TCR beta family members distinguished carriers of CMV infection plus the relevant HLA type.

The sequencing input was CD8+ T cells from PBMCs. The chain joins TRBV28 to TRBJ2-7; 7 bases in the middle match TRBD1. This TCR was recovered from a human donor in good health (CMV status not recorded). Some clones in this sample may be carry-over from other donors' samples. CDR3 loop: CASNRDSPNEQYF. The nucleotide sequence is TGTGCCAGCAACCGGGACAGCCCCAACGAGCAGTACTTC.